The 29 T cell receptor beta chains in this list originate from one sample, sequenced in a study of human T cells and chemical hapten exposure. Noted time point: patch test 3, about 24 weeks after DPC sensitization. Treatment denoted: therapeutic diphenylcyclopropenone sensitization with weekly scalp DPC. TCRdb reanalysed the RACE reads using MiXCR and keeps one entry per CDR3 protein. The table records tens of thousands of distinct CDR3 sequences, approximately 11% of them present only once. This material consisted of whole blood, taken in connection with sensitization to the hapten diphenylcyclopropenone (DPC). The origin of the receptors is a woman aged 50 to 65 with alopecia areata. Some clones in this sample may be carry-over from other donors' samples.

This clonotype came up a few times. This chain uses TRBV6-5 with TRBJ1-1; TRBD1 aligns across 9 bases. V lost 5 bases to trimming and J lost 1 base; unmatched junction nucleotides: 2. This CDR3 is built from 14 residues. The germline gives CDR1 MNHEY, CDR2 SVGAGI. CDR3 loop: CASSKQGANTEAFF. The CDR3 DNA is TGTGCCAGCAGTAAACAGGGGGCGAACACTGAAGCTTTCTTT.

At least ten counts were recorded for this clonotype. V is TRBV14 and J is TRBJ1-2; tentatively, D is TRBD1 (6 bases). From germline, CDR1 is SGHDN and CDR2 FVKESK. The V end lost 0 bases, the J end lost 8 bases, and 13 bases lay between the germline ends. CDR3 size: 14 residues. CDR3 in DNA: TGTGCCAGCAGCCAAGACATCCTTCAGGGGGGCTACACCTTC. It is translated as CASSQDILQGGYTF.

The chain links TRBV4-2 to TRBJ2-1; 8 bases line up with TRBD2. J gave up 5 bases and V 4 bases, and 10 bases lay outside the gene matches. This CDR3 region has 16 residues. From germline, CDR1 is LGHNA and CDR2 YNFKEQ. The CDR3 nucleotides read TGTGCCAGCAGCCCCCTCGACACTAGCGGTGACAATGAGCAGTTCTTC. This codes for CASSPLDTSGDNEQFF.

The chain combines TRBV28 with TRBJ2-3, with TRBD1 identical over 9 bases. The junction had 7 bases not matched to a gene; V was cut back by 3 bases and J by 6 bases. The CDR3 runs to 15 residues. Germline V gives CDR1 MDHEN, CDR2 SYDVKM. CDR3 nucleotides: TGTGCCAGCAGTTTTACCGGGACAGGGTACGATACGCAGTATTTT. Residues: CASSFTGTGYDTQYF. The full variable domain, in which reference TRBV28 and TRBJ2-3 provide the parts outside the CDR3, is DVKVTQSSRYLVKRTGEKVFLECVQDMDHENMFWYRQDPGLGLRLIYFSYDVKMKEKGDIPEGYSVSREKKERFSLILESASTNQTSMYLCASSFTGTGYDTQYFGPGTRLTVL.

This clonotype was recorded many times. The rearrangement links TRBV11-2 to TRBJ2-2, with 8 bases that match TRBD1. Germline V gene data show CDR1 as SGHAT and CDR2 as FQNNGV. This CDR3 has 15 residues. V lost 5 bases to trimming and J lost 2 bases; unmatched junction nucleotides: 4. CDR3 nucleotide sequence: TGTGCCAGCAGCGTGGGACAGGTCAACACCGGGGAGCTGTTTTTT. Protein product: CASSVGQVNTGELFF. The entire variable domain, with the rest obtained from reference TRBV11-2 and TRBJ2-2, is as follows: EAGVAQSPRYKIIEKRQSVAFWCNPISGHATLYWYQQILGQGPKLLIQFQNNGVVDDSQLPKDRFSAERLKGVDSTLKIQPAKLEDSAVYLCASSVGQVNTGELFFGEGSRLTVL.

This clonotype has just a few counts. This chain joins TRBV20-1 and TRBJ1-2, with 9 bases identical to TRBD1. The V and J ends lost 0 bases and 8 bases, in that order; junction bases with no gene match: 7. The CDR3 is 14 residues long. Germline V CDR1 and CDR2: DFQATT, SNEGSKA (reference sequence). The CDR3 sequence: CSARDSDRGGGYTF. CDR3 nucleotide sequence: TGCAGTGCTAGAGATTCGGACAGGGGAGGCGGCTACACCTTC.

The chain couples TRBV7-2 to TRBJ2-2; a possible D gene is TRBD2 (5 bases). The V gene lost 1 base and the J gene lost 7 bases, with 7 bases spanning the gap. The germline V gene has CDR1 SGHTA and CDR2 FQGNSA. The CDR3 spans 13 residues. CDR3 bases: TGTGCCAGCAGCTTAGGAGGGAACGGGGAGCTGTTTTTT. This gives the protein CASSLGGNGELFF.

This clonotype was counted ten times or more. The chain has TRBV6-2 or TRBV6-3 and TRBJ1-5; 9 nucleotides align to TRBD1. The germline gives CDR1 MNHEY, CDR2 SVGEGT. V was clipped by 7 bases and J by 3 bases; unmatched bases: 4. This CDR3 is 14 amino acids long. CDR3 in DNA: TGTGCCAGCACCGACAGGGGGTTCAATCAGCCCCAGCATTTT. This translates into CASTDRGFNQPQHF.

This clonotype was seen a handful of times. The rearrangement uses TRBV5-1 and TRBJ2-2, with 16 positions matching TRBD2. CDR3 size: 19 residues. The ends lost 4 bases at V and 2 bases at J; junction bases unmatched: 8. CDR1 SGHRS and CDR2 YFSETQ come from the germline V gene. CDR3 sequence reads: CASSMGLAGGRTNTGELFF. CDR3 DNA sequence: TGCGCCAGCAGCATGGGACTAGCGGGAGGGCGAACTAACACCGGGGAGCTGTTTTTT.

The rearrangement links TRBV29-1 to TRBJ1-1; the match to TRBD1 covers 9 bases. Germline-derived CDR1 and CDR2 are SQVTM and ANQGSEA. The V segment lost 4 bases and the J segment 2 bases; nucleotides outside the gene matches: 5. This CDR3 has 14 residues. In nucleotides, the CDR3 is TGCAGCGTTGGTGGACAGGGGAGAAACACTGAAGCTTTCTTT. Its protein product is CSVGGQGRNTEAFF.

This clonotype has just a few counts. V is TRBV12-3 or TRBV12-4 and J is TRBJ2-1; D gene ambiguous. The V and J ends lost 3 bases and 0 bases respectively, with 9 bases between them. There are 15 residues in the CDR3. CDR3 sequence (DNA): TGTGCCAGCAGTTTTAGTAGGACCTCCTACAATGAGCAGTTCTTC. This translates into CASSFSRTSYNEQFF.

The V and J genes are TRBV18 and TRBJ2-1, with TRBD1 identical over 8 bases. This CDR3 contains 15 residues. The germline V gene has CDR1 KGHSH and CDR2 LQKENI. V was pared by 5 bases and J by 7 bases, with 10 bases of the junction left unmatched. CDR3 in DNA: TGTGCCAGCTCAGGCGGACAGGGAAGAAGTAATGAGCAGTTCTTC. This translates into CASSGGQGRSNEQFF.

This clonotype came up a few times. The chain links TRBV20-1 to TRBJ2-7; D unresolved. This CDR3 spans 11 amino acids. Germline V CDR1 and CDR2: DFQATT, SNEGSKA (reference sequence). The V end lost 1 base, the J end lost 6 bases, and 7 bases lay between the germline ends. In nucleotides, the CDR3 is TGCAGTGCTAGAGTGATAACCGAGCAGTACTTC. Amino acids: CSARVITEQYF.

This clonotype was detected many times. V usage is TRBV7-6 and J usage is TRBJ2-3; 11 bases are shared with TRBD2. Germline lookup yields CDR1 SGHVS and CDR2 FNYEAQ. The CDR3 runs 17 residues. The ends lost 3 bases at V and 4 bases at J; junction bases unmatched: 9. The CDR3 loop is CASSLGTSGPLPDTQYF. Here the CDR3 DNA reads TGTGCCAGCAGCTTGGGGACTAGCGGACCCCTCCCAGATACGCAGTATTTT.

This clonotype appeared many times. V usage is TRBV18 and J usage is TRBJ2-2, with TRBD1 identical over 12 bases. The germline V gene has CDR1 KGHSH and CDR2 LQKENI. The CDR3 runs to 19 residues. Trimming removed 3 bases from V and 6 bases from J; junction bases left unmatched: 14. For the CDR3, the DNA is TGTGCCAGCTCACCGAACTCTAGATCCGGGACAGGGGGCGCCGGGGAGCTGTTTTTT. This gives the protein CASSPNSRSGTGGAGELFF.

The chain combines TRBV27 with TRBJ2-2, with 10 bases aligning to TRBD1. Germline lookup yields CDR1 MNHEY and CDR2 SMNVEV (reference sequence). The CDR3 sequence is 16 residues long. V lost 4 bases to trimming and J lost 3 bases; unmatched junction nucleotides: 5. CDR3 sequence reads: CASSSVGTGDTGELFF. DNA of the CDR3: TGTGCCAGCAGTTCGGTTGGGACAGGGGACACCGGGGAGCTGTTTTTT.

Only a few counts were recorded for this clonotype. The chain couples TRBV2 to TRBJ2-1, with D hard to call. With 3 bases removed from V and 0 bases from J, the gap between germline ends came to 12 bases. CDR3 length equals 16 residues. The germline V gene has CDR1 SNHLY and CDR2 FYNNEI. The CDR3 coding sequence is TGTGCCAGCAGTGAGGAAGGGCAGAGCTCCTACAATGAGCAGTTCTTC. Protein product: CASSEEGQSSYNEQFF.

The gene calls are TRBV30 and TRBJ2-7; D tentatively reads TRBD1 or TRBD2 (7 bases each). V dropped 0 bases and J dropped 10 bases, with 13 bases sitting between them. Per the germline V gene, CDR1 is GTSNPN and CDR2 is SVGIG (reference sequence). The CDR3 contains 12 residues. The CDR3 nucleotides are TGTGCCTGGAGTGTACCCAGGGGGGGCCAGTACTTC. It codes for CAWSVPRGGQYF.

This clonotype was counted many times. The genes are TRBV29-1 and TRBJ2-3; no clear D. The CDR3 is 11 amino acids. Between the trimmed V and J ends, which lost 1 base and 4 bases, there was a span of 3 bases. CDR1 and CDR2 from the germline V gene are SQVTM and ANQGSEA. In DNA form, the CDR3 reads TGCAGCGTTGAAGGCGCAGATACGCAGTATTTT. Translated: CSVEGADTQYF.

This clonotype was observed at least ten times. CDR3: CASSPSGPTSSGANVLTF. The CDR3 bases are TGTGCCAGCAGCCCGTCAGGCCCGACGAGCTCTGGGGCCAACGTCCTGACTTTC. This chain joins TRBV7-3 and TRBJ2-6; D unclear. The germline V and J ends were trimmed by 5 bases and 0 bases, with 17 bases remaining between them. The CDR3 runs to 18 residues. Germline CDR1 SGHTA, CDR2 FQGTGA.

This clonotype was seen many times. The chain is built from TRBV3-1 and TRBJ1-2; 8 positions agree with TRBD1. The germline V gene has CDR1 LGHDT and CDR2 YNNKEL (reference sequence). The CDR3 extends over 18 amino acids. J gave up 7 bases and V 0 bases, and 16 bases lay outside the gene matches. CDR3 coding DNA: TGTGCCAGCAGCCAAGATGCCCACGCCTTCCAGGGGGCGCGTGGCTACACCTTC. It yields the protein CASSQDAHAFQGARGYTF.

The table lists this clonotype with a few counts. This sequence joins TRBV20-1 and TRBJ2-5; TRBD1 might be the D (5 bases). The V gene's germline CDR1 is DFQATT and CDR2 SNEGSKA (reference sequence). The CDR3 consists of 16 residues. Trimming cost V 1 base and J 3 bases, with 18 bases left between them. This CDR3 is CSARVLRPQGKETQYF. CDR3 DNA sequence: TGCAGTGCTAGAGTTCTTCGCCCCCAGGGAAAAGAGACCCAGTACTTC.

The sample holds many counts of this clonotype. The chain couples TRBV7-2 to TRBJ2-7, with D unresolved. The V gene's germline CDR1 is SGHTA and CDR2 FQGNSA. The V end lost 1 base, the J end lost 11 bases, and 15 bases lay between the germline ends. CDR3 length: 13 amino acids. CDR3 nucleotide sequence: TGTGCCAGCAGCTTAGATTGGCGTAAGAAGGAGTACTTC. Amino acids: CASSLDWRKKEYF.

Only a few counts were recorded for this clonotype. Germline and junction disagree at one end, which may indicate a read error. V gene TRBV11-2 combines with J gene TRBJ1-2; weak D call: TRBD1 (5 bases). This CDR3 has 13 residues. In germline, CDR1 is SGHAT, CDR2 FQNNGV. The CDR3 bases are TGTGCCAACAGCTTGACAGAATACTATGGCTACACCTTC. This encodes CANSLTEYYGYTF.

V is TRBV20-1 and J is TRBJ2-1, with TRBD2 as a possible D gene (6 bases). This CDR3 is 16 amino acids long. Deletions cut 1 base from V and 1 base from J, with 14 bases between. CDR1 and CDR2 from the germline V gene are DFQATT and SNEGSKA (reference sequence). CDR3 residues: CSARATTRASYNEQFF. CDR3 nucleotide sequence: TGCAGTGCTAGAGCTACGACTAGGGCGTCCTACAATGAGCAGTTCTTC.

In this sample, this clonotype turned up many times. The gene calls are TRBV6-4 and TRBJ2-5; D is possibly TRBD2 (6 bases). The CDR3 extends over 15 amino acids. Germline V gene data show CDR1 as MRHNA and CDR2 as SNTAGT. The ends were cut back, 5 bases at V and 4 bases at J, with 17 bases in the middle. CDR3 in DNA: TGTGCCAGCAGTTGGCAAGCGGGCCTTGGAGAGACCCAGTACTTC. Translating gives CASSWQAGLGETQYF.

This clonotype was recorded a few times. J is TRBJ1-2 and V is TRBV12-3 or TRBV12-4; 7 bases are shared with TRBD1. There are 13 residues in the CDR3. The ends lost 5 bases at V and 6 bases at J; junction bases unmatched: 6. CDR3: CASSRQGWDGYTF. The DNA of the CDR3 is TGTGCCAGCAGTCGACAGGGCTGGGATGGCTACACCTTC.

The gene calls are TRBV6-5 and TRBJ2-3; 9 bases align to TRBD2. The junction had 9 bases not matched to a gene; V was cut back by 6 bases and J by 2 bases. The CDR3 has 16 amino acids. CDR1 MNHEY and CDR2 SVGAGI come from the germline V gene. The CDR3 nucleotides read TGTGCCAGCAGCTCTGGGCGGGAGGGATACACAGATACGCAGTATTTT. Protein sequence: CASSSGREGYTDTQYF.

CDR3 coding DNA: TGTGCCAGCAGAAAAGCGGGAGCTCCGGATACGCAGTATTTT. This translates into CASRKAGAPDTQYF. The rearrangement joins TRBV6-1 to TRBJ2-3, with 8 bases lining up with TRBD2. CDR1 and CDR2 from the germline V gene are MNHNS and SASEGT. V was pared by 6 bases and J by 6 bases, with 8 bases of the junction left unmatched. This CDR3 spans 14 amino acids.